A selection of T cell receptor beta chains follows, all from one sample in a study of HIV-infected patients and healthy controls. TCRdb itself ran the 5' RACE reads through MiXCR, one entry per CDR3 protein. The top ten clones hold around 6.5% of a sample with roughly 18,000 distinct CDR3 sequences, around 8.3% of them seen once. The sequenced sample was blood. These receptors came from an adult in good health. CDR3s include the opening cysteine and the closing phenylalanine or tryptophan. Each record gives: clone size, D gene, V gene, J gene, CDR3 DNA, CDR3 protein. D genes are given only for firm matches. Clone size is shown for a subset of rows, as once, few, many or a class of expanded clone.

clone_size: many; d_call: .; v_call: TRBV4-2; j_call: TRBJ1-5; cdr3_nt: TGTGCCAGCAGCCAAGAGGAAAGGACCAATCAGCCCCAGCATTTT; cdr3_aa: CASSQEERTNQPQHF
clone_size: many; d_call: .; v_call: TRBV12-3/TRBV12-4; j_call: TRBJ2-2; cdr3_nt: TGTGCCAGCACCCTACACGTCACCGGGGAGCTGTTTTTT; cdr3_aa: CASTLHVTGELFF
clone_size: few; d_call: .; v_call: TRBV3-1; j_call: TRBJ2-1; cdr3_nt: TGTGCCAGCTCTCTTTACCATGAGCAGTTCTTC; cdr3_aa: CASSLYHEQFF
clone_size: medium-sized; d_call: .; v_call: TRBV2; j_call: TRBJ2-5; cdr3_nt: TGTGCCAGCAGTGAAGGGACAGCCCAAAGGAACCAGTACTTC; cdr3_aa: CASSEGTAQRNQYF
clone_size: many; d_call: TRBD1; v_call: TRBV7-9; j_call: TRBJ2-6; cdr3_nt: TGTGCCAGCAGCGTCCTAGGGGGCGCTTCAACTGGGGCCAACGTCCTGACTTTC; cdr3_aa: CASSVLGGASTGANVLTF
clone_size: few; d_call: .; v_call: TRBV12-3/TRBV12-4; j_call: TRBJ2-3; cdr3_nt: TGTGCCAGCAGTTTCGGGCTTAGCACAGATACGCAGTATTTT; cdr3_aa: CASSFGLSTDTQYF
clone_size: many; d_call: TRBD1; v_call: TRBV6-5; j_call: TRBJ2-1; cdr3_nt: TGTGCCAGCAGTTCCCAGACAGGGTACAATGAGCAGTTCTTC; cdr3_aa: CASSSQTGYNEQFF
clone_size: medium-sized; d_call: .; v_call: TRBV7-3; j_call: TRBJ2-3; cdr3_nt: TGTGCCAGCAGCTTAGACAACACAGATACGCAGTATTTT; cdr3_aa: CASSLDNTDTQYF
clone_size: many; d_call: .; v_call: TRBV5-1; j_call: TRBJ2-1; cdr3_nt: TGCGCCAGCAGCTTAAGACCTTCGGGACCTAGCTCCTACAATGAGCAGTTCTTC; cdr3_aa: CASSLRPSGPSSYNEQFF
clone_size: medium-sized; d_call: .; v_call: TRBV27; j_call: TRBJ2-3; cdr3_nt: TGTGCCAGCAGTTGGGTAGCCACAGATACGCAGTATTTT; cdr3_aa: CASSWVATDTQYF
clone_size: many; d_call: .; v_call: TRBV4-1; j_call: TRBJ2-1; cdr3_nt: TGCGCCAGCAGCCGTCCTAAAACAGGGCTGGGAAATGAGCAGTTCTTC; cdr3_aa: CASSRPKTGLGNEQFF
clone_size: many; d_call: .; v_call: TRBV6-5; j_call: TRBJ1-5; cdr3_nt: TGTGCCAGCAGTTCGGGTCGGCAGCCCCAGCATTTT; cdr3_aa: CASSSGRQPQHF
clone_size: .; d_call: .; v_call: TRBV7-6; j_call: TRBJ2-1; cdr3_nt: TGTGCCAGCAGCTTAGGAGGGACGACGGATGAGCAGTTCTTC; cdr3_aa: CASSLGGTTDEQFF
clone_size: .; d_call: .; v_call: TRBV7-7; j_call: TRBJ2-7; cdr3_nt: TGTGCTAGCAGCAAAGAAGAGGGGAGCGCCTACGAGCAGTACTTC; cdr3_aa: CASSKEEGSAYEQYF
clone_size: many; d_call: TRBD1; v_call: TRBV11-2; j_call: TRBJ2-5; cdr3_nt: TGTGCCAGTTTCCGGGACAGGGGGCCGCGGGAGACCCAGTACTTC; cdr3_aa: CASFRDRGPRETQYF
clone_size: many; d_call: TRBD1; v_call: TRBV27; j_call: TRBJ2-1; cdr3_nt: TGTGCCAGCAGCCTCGGGGTCCCAGGGGGCAATGAGCAGTTCTTC; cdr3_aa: CASSLGVPGGNEQFF
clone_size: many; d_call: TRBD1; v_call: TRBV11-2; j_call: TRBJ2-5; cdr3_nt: TGTGCCAGCAGCCCCAACGGACAGGGGGTAGGAGAGACCCAGTACTTC; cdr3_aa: CASSPNGQGVGETQYF
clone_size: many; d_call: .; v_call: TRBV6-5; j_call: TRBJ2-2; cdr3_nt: TGTGCCAGCAAGGGGGGGACGAACACCGGGGAGCTGTTTTTT; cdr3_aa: CASKGGTNTGELFF
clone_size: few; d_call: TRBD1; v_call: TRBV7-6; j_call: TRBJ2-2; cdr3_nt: TGTGCCAGCAGCTCGGGACAGGGGGCGGACGGGGAGCTGTTTTTT; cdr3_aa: CASSSGQGADGELFF
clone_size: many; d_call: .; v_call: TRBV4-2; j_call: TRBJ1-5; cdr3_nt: TGTGCCAGCAGCCAAGATGGTAGAAATCAGCCCCAGCATTTT; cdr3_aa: CASSQDGRNQPQHF
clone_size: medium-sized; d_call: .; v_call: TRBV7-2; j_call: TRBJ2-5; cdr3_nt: TGTGCCAGCAGCTATCGGGTTCAAGAGACCCAGTACTTC; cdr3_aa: CASSYRVQETQYF
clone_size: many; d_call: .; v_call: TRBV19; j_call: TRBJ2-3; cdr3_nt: TGTGCCAGCTCGGATCGGTTGGAAGATACGCAGTATTTT; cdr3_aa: CASSDRLEDTQYF
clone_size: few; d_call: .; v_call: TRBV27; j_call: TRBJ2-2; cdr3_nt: TGTGCCAGCAGTTTACCAGGGTCCGGGGAGCTGTTTTTT; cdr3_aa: CASSLPGSGELFF
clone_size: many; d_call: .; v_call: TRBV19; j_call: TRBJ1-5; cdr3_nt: TGTGCCAGTAGTATGGCAGGGCTAAGCAATCAGCCCCAGCATTTT; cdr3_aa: CASSMAGLSNQPQHF
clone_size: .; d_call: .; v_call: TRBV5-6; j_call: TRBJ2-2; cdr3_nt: TGTGCCAGCAGCTTGGTTCTCAGGGGGGACACCGGGGAGCTGTTTTTT; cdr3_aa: CASSLVLRGDTGELFF
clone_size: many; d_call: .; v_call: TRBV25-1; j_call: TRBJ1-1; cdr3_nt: TGTGCCAGCAGCAGGACGGAGAACACTGAAGCTTTCTTT; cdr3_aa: CASSRTENTEAFF
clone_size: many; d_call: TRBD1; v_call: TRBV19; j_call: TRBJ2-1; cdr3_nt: TGTGCCAGTAGTCGGGACAGCTCCTACAATGAGCAGTTCTTC; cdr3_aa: CASSRDSSYNEQFF
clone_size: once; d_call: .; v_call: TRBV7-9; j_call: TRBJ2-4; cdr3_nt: TGTGCCAGCAGCTCCGACAGCCAGAAAAACATTCAGTACTTC; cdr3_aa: CASSSDSQKNIQYF
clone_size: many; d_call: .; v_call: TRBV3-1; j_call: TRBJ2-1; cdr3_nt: TGTGCCAGCAGCCAGGGAACTGACCGCAATGAGCAGTTCTTC; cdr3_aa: CASSQGTDRNEQFF
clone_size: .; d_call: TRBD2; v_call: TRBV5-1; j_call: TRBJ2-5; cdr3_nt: TGCGCCAGCAGCTTGTCCGGGAGGGAGACCCAGTACTTT; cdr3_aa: CASSLSGRETQYF
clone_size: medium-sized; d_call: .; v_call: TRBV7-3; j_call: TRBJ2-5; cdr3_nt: TGTGCCAGCAGCTTAGTCAGGACAGAGACCCAGTACTTC; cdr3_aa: CASSLVRTETQYF
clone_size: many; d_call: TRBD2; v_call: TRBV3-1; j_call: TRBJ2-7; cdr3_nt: TGTGCCAGCAGCCGCGGACTAGCGGAGCAGTACTTC; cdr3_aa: CASSRGLAEQYF
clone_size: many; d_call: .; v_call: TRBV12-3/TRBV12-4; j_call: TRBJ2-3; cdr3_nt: TGTGCCAGCAGTTTAGTGCGAGTTACGCAGTATTTT; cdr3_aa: CASSLVRVTQYF
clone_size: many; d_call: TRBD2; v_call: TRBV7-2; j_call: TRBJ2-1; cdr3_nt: TGTGCCAGCAGCCTAGCGGGAGGGCCCTCCTACAATGAGCAGTTCTTC; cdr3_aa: CASSLAGGPSYNEQFF
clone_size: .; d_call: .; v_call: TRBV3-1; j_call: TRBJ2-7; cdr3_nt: TGTGCCAGCAGCCGGGACTTGAGGGAGCAGTACTTC; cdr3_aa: CASSRDLREQYF
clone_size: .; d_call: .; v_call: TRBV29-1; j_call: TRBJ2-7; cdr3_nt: TGCAGCGTTTCACCCCCGGGTGGCAGTCCCAAGCAGTACTTC; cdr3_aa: CSVSPPGGSPKQYF
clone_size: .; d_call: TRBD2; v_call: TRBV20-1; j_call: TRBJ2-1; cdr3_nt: TGCAGTGCTAGAGATCCGGGACTAGCGTACTACAATGAGCAGTTCTTC; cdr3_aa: CSARDPGLAYYNEQFF
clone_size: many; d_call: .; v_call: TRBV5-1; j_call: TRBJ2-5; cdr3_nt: TGCGCCAGCAGCCCAAAGGGGGGGGACGAGACCCAGTACTTC; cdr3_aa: CASSPKGGDETQYF
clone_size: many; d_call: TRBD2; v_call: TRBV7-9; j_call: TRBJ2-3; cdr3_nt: TGTGCCAGCAGCCGGAGGGAGGGTGGCACAGATACGCAGTATTTT; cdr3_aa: CASSRREGGTDTQYF
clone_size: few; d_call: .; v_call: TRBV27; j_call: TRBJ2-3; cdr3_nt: TGTGCCAGCAGTCCCCGGGTCCCCTCCACAGATACGCAGTATTTT; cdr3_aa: CASSPRVPSTDTQYF
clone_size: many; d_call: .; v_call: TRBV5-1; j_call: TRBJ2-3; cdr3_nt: TGCGCCAGCAGCTTGGCCATAACGGCTAATCGGAAAGATACGCAGTATTTT; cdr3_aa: CASSLAITANRKDTQYF